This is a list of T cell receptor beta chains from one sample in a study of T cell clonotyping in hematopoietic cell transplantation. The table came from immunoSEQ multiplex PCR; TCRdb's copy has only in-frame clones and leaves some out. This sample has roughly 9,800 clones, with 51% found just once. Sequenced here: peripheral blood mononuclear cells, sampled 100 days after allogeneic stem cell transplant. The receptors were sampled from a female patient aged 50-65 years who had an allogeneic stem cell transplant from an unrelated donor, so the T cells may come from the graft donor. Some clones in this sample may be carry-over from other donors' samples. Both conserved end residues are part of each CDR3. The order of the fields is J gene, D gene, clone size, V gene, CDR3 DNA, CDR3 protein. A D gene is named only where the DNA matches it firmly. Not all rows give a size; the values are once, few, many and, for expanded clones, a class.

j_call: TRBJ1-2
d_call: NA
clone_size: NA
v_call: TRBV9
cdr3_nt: TGTGCCAGCAGCCCCATGGACACCTGGGGCTACACCTTC
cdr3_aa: CASSPMDTWGYTF

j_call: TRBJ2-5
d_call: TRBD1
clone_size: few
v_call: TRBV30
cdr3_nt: TGTGCCTGGAGTGCAGGGGGCCAAGAGACCCAGTACTTC
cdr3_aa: CAWSAGGQETQYF

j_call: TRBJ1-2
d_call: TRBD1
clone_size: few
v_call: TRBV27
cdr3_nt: TGTGCCAGCAGAAGGACAGGGGTTGACTATGGCTACACCTTC
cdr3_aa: CASRRTGVDYGYTF

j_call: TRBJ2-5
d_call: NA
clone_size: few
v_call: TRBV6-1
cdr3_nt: TGTGCCAGCAGTGAAGACTGGCCCGCGGAGACCCAGTACTTC
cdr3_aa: CASSEDWPAETQYF

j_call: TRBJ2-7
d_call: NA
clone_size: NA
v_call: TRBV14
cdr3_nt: TGTGCCAGCAGCCATGTTGGGGGCTACGGCGAGCAGTACTTC
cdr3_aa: CASSHVGGYGEQYF

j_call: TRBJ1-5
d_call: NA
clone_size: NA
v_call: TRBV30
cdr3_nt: TGTGCCGCAGGGTATCGTCAGCCCCAGCATTTT
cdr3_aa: CAAGYRQPQHF

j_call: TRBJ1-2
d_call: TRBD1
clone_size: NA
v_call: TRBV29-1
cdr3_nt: TGCAGCGTTGAAAACAGGGACAGGGGTGTCGGTGGCTACACCTTC
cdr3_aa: CSVENRDRGVGGYTF

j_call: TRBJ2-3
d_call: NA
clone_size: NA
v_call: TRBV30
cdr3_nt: TGTGCCTGGAGACACGAGCCGGACTCAGAAAGCACAGATACGCAGTATTTT
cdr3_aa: CAWRHEPDSESTDTQYF

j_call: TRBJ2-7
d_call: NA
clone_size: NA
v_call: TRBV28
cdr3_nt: TGTGCCAGCGGAGGTCGCGGATTCGAGCAGTACTTC
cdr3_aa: CASGGRGFEQYF

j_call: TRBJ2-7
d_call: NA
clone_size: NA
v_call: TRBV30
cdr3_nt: TGTGCCTGGAGTGTGAGTGCAAACCCCCGTTCAGAGCAGTACTTC
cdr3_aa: CAWSVSANPRSEQYF

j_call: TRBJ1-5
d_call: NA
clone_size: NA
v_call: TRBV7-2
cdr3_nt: TGTGCCAGCAGCTTAAAGGGAGGGGGTCAGCCCCAGCATTTT
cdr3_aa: CASSLKGGGQPQHF

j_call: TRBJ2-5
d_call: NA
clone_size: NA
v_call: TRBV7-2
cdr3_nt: TGCGCCAGCAGTGATCGGTGGGGGAAAGAGACCCAGTACTTC
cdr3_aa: CASSDRWGKETQYF

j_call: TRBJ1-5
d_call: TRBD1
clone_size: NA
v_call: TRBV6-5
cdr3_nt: TGTGCCAGCATTCCGGGACAGAGCAATCAGCCCCAGCATTTT
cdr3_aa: CASIPGQSNQPQHF

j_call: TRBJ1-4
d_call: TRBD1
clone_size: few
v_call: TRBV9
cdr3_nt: TGTGCCAGCAGCGTAGATGGGACAGGGGGTGAAAAACTGTTTTTT
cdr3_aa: CASSVDGTGGEKLFF

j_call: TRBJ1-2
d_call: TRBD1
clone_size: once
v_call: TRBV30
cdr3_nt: TGTGCCTGGAGTGTACCCCGGACAGGGGAGAATGAGTATGGCTACACCTTC
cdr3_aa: CAWSVPRTGENEYGYTF

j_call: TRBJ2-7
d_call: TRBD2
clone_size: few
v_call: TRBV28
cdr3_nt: TGTGCCAGCAGCAGTACTAGCGGGGGGGCCTACGAGCAGTACTTC
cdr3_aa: CASSSTSGGAYEQYF

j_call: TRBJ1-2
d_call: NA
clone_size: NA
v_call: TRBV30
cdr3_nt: TGTGCCTGGACCCAAGGGACCATTGGGGGCTACACCTTC
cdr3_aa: CAWTQGTIGGYTF

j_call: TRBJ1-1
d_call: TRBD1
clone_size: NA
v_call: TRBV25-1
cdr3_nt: TGTGCCAGCAGGAAACAGACAGGGCACACTGAAGCTTTCTTT
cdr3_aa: CASRKQTGHTEAFF

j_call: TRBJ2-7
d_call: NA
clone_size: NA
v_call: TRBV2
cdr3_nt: TGTGCCAGCAGATTGGACCCCCGAGGGTACGAGCAGTACTTC
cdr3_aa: CASRLDPRGYEQYF

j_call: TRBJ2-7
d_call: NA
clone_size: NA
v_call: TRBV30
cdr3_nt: TGTGCCTGGAGTAGGGGGGACAGTTTGTACGAGCAGTACTTC
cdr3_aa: CAWSRGDSLYEQYF

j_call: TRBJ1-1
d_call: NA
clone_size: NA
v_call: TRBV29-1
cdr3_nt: TGCAGCGTTCCAGCAAACACTGAAGCTTTCTTT
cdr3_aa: CSVPANTEAFF

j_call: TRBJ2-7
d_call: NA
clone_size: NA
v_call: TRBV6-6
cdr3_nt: TGTGCCAGCAGTTACGGGCAGTCCTACGAGCAGTACTTC
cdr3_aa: CASSYGQSYEQYF

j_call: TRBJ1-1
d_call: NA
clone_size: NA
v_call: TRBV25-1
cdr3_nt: TGTGCCAGCAATTGGGCAGAGGTGAACACTGAAGCTTTCTTT
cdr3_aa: CASNWAEVNTEAFF

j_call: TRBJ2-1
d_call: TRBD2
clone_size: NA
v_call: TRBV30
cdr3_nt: TGTGCCTGGGGTGCGACTAGCGGGTTTAGCTCCTACAATGAGCAGTTCTTC
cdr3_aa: CAWGATSGFSSYNEQFF

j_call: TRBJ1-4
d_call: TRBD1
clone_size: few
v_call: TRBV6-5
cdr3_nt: TGTGCCAGCAGCCGTGACAGGGACAATGAAAAACTGTTTTTT
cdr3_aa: CASSRDRDNEKLFF

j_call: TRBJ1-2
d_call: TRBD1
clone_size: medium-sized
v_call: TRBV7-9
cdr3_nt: TGTGCCAGCAGCTCTGCAGACGACAGGGGTAGTGGCTACACCTTC
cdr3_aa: CASSSADDRGSGYTF

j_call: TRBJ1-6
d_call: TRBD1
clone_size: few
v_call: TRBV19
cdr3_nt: TGTGCCAGTAGTACTCACAGGGGAGCTCGCCACTTT
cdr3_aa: CASSTHRGARHF

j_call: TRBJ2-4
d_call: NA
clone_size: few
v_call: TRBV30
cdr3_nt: TGTGCCTGGAGCCAAGCTGTGTTAGCCAAAAACATTCAGTACTTC
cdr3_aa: CAWSQAVLAKNIQYF